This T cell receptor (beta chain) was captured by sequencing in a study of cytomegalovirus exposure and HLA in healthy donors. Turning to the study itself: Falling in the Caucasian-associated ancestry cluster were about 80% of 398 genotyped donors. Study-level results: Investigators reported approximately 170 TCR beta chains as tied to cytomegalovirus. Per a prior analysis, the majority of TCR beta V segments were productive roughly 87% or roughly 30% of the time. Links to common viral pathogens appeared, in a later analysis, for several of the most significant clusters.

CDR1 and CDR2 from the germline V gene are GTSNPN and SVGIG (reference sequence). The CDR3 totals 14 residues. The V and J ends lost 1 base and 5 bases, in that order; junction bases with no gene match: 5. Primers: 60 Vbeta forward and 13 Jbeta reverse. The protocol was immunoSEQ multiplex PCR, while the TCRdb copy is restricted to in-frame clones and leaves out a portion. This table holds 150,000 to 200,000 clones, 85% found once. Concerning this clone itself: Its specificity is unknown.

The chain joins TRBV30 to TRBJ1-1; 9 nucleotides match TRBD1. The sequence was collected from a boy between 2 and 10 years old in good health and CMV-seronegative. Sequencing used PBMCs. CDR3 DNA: TGTGCCTGGAGTGACAGGACAGGGGTTACTGAAGCTTTCTTT. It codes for CAWSDRTGVTEAFF.